Below, 14 T cell receptor beta chains from the same sample are listed, as sequenced in a study of T cell repertoires in cytomegalovirus infection. From the reads, TCRdb called clonotypes with MiXCR, one entry per CDR3 protein. The sample shows about 740,000 distinct CDR3 sequences, 35% of them seen only once. Sequencing used PBMCs. These receptors were taken from a human donor in good health (CMV status not recorded). Some clones in this sample may be carry-over from other donors' samples.

This clonotype was seen a few times. V is TRBV5-4 and J is TRBJ2-1; possible D gene TRBD2, 6 bases. The V gene's germline CDR1 is SGHNT and CDR2 YYREEE (reference sequence). Trimming took 3 bases from V and 6 from J, leaving 7 bases between them. The CDR3 extends over 12 amino acids. CDR3 nucleotides: TGTGCCAGCAGCTGGGACTTCAATGAGCAGTTCTTC. This sequence encodes CASSWDFNEQFF. The variable domain in full, with the rest retrieved from reference TRBV5-4 and TRBJ2-1, is ETGVTQSPTHLIKTRGQQVTLRCSSQSGHNTVSWYQQALGQGPQFIFQYYREEENGRGNFPPRFSGLQFPNYSSELNVNALELDDSALYLCASSWDFNEQFFGPGTRLTVL.

The chain carries TRBV27 and TRBJ2-2; D is ambiguous. Germline V gene lookup returns CDR1 MNHEY and CDR2 SMNVEV (reference sequence). The ends were cut back, 6 bases at V and 5 bases at J, with 10 bases in the middle. CDR3 length: 13 amino acids. The CDR3 DNA is TGTGCCAGCAGAAAAGTCGGAACCGGGGAGCTGTTTTTT. The encoded protein is CASRKVGTGELFF.

On this clonotype: A clone one base away is much larger, so this may be a read error. The rearrangement links TRBV7-2 to TRBJ2-3, with D possibly being TRBD1 (6 bases). CDR1 is SGHTA, CDR2 FQGNSA, per germline. Trimming pared 5 bases from V and 9 bases from J, leaving 15 bases between. The CDR3 runs to 13 residues. CDR3 residues: CASSNRARPTQYF. CDR3 coding DNA: TGTGCCAGCAGCAACAGGGCAAGACCCACGCAGTATTTT. Based on the CDR3 plus reference TRBV7-2 and TRBJ2-3, the full variable domain is GAGVSQSPSNKVTEKGKDVELRCDPISGHTALYWYRQSLGQGLEFLIYFQGNSAPDKSGLPSDRFSAERTGGSVSTLTIQRTQQEDSAVYLCASSNRARPTQYFGPGTRLTVL.

This clonotype occurred many times. This chain links TRBV7-9 with TRBJ1-1, with no clear D. Trimming stripped 4 bases from V and 1 base from J, with 7 bases between. CDR3 length: 13 amino acids. Germline CDR1 reads SEHNR; CDR2 reads FQNEAQ (reference sequence). CDR3 DNA sequence: TGTGCCAGCAGCTCCTACGGGAACACTGAAGCTTTCTTT. As protein: CASSSYGNTEAFF. Variable domain in full (rest from reference TRBV7-9 and TRBJ1-1): DTGVSQNPRHKITKRGQNVTFRCDPISEHNRLYWYRQTLGQGPEFLTYFQNEAQLEKSRLLSDRFSAERPKGSFSTLEIQRTEQGDSAMYLCASSSYGNTEAFFGQGTRLTVV.

This clonotype has only a few counts. The V gene is TRBV5-5, the J gene TRBJ2-1; D perhaps matches TRBD1 (6 bases). The germline V gene encodes CDR1 SGHKS and CDR2 YYEKEE (reference sequence). V shed 4 bases and J shed 2 bases, with 13 bases lying between them. There are 15 residues in the CDR3. CDR3 DNA sequence: TGTGCCAGCAGCCCACACACAGGGACCTACAATGAGCAGTTCTTC. This codes for CASSPHTGTYNEQFF.

This clonotype occurred a few times. The V gene is TRBV7-8, the J gene TRBJ2-3; TRBD2 might be the D (7 bases). Trimming took 5 bases from V and 0 from J, leaving 15 bases between them. Germline V gene data show CDR1 as SGHVS and CDR2 as FQNEAQ. The CDR3 spans 16 residues. The CDR3 DNA is TGTGCCAGCAGCCCGGGGGGCGACCCTAGCACAGATACGCAGTATTTT. Translating it yields CASSPGGDPSTDTQYF.

This clonotype was detected ten times or more. This sequence joins TRBV12-3 or TRBV12-4 and TRBJ1-5; no firm D call. V was clipped by 1 base and J by 7 bases, with 5 bases between them. CDR3 length equals 12 residues. CDR3 sequence: CASSLVKQPQHF. In DNA, the CDR3 is TGTGCCAGCAGTTTAGTCAAACAGCCCCAGCATTTT.

The V gene is TRBV7-2, the J gene TRBJ2-7; D possibly corresponds to TRBD1 (5 bases). Per germline, CDR1 SGHTA and CDR2 FQGNSA. The CDR3 extends over 16 amino acids. V lost 0 bases and J 2 bases, leaving 14 bases between the germline ends. CDR3 region: CASSLAGHPAPYEQYF. The CDR3 bases are TGTGCCAGCAGCTTAGCTGGACACCCGGCGCCCTACGAGCAGTACTTC.

In the case of this clonotype: This may be a read error, as it is one base from a much larger clone. The J gene is TRBJ2-7, the V gene TRBV7-2, with 8 nucleotides matching TRBD1. The J call may be faulty, since TRBJ2-1 better matches the DNA end. This CDR3 has 15 amino acids. Per germline, CDR1 SGHTA and CDR2 FQGNSA. The CDR3 DNA sequence: TGTGCCAGCAGCTCCAGGGGGCTCTCCCGATGGGAGCAGTTCTTC. Its translation is CASSSRGLSRWEQFF.

The chain carries TRBV19 and TRBJ2-2; possibly TRBD1 for D (5 bases). The CDR3 extends over 15 amino acids. Germline CDR1 reads LNHDA; CDR2 reads SQIVND (reference sequence). V lost 3 bases and J 4 bases, leaving 12 bases between the germline ends. This CDR3 reads CASSIVQGSTGELFF. The DNA for the CDR3 is TGTGCCAGTAGTATTGTGCAGGGCTCCACCGGGGAGCTGTTTTTT.

The V call is TRBV27, the J call TRBJ2-7, with D maybe TRBD2 (6 bases). CDR3 length equals 13 residues. Germline V gene sequence: CDR1 MNHEY, CDR2 SMNVEV (reference sequence). Trimming pared 6 bases from V and 5 bases from J, leaving 14 bases between. The CDR3 nucleotides read TGTGCCAGCAGCCCAGCGGGTTCCAACGAGCAGTACTTC. Translation gives CASSPAGSNEQYF.

Points on this clonotype: Germline is not matched at one junction end, which may reflect a read error. The chain uses TRBV11-3 and TRBJ2-5; TRBD2 matches at 10 bases. CDR1 is SGHNT and CDR2 is YENEEA in the germline V gene. This CDR3 spans 16 amino acids. This CDR3 is CASSRTSGDDQETQYF. DNA for the CDR3: TGTGCCAGCAGCCGGACTAGCGGAGACGACCAGGAGACCCAGTACTTC.

This clonotype was observed a few times. This chain links TRBV18 with TRBJ1-1, with 7 bases fitting TRBD1. The junction had 9 bases not matched to a gene; V was cut back by 6 bases and J by 5 bases. Germline CDR1 and CDR2: KGHSH and LQKENI. CDR3 length equals 14 residues. CDR3 sequence reads: CASSRGMGGTEAFF. Written as DNA, the CDR3 is TGTGCCAGCTCCAGGGGGATGGGGGGAACTGAAGCTTTCTTT.

This clonotype was observed a handful of times. This chain connects TRBV5-1 to TRBJ1-1, with a possible D match to TRBD1 (6 bases). Trimming took 3 bases from V and 4 from J, leaving 13 bases between them. This CDR3 region has 14 residues. CDR1 is SGHRS and CDR2 is YFSETQ in the germline V gene. This chain's CDR3 is CASSSDGQTTEAFF. The CDR3 coding sequence is TGCGCCAGCAGCTCGGATGGACAGACCACTGAAGCTTTCTTT.